This T cell receptor beta chain comes out of a study of T cells in Graves' hyperthyroidism and ophthalmopathy. Thyroid ultrasound, orbital computed tomography, clinical symptoms, and serum thyroxine and TRAb underpinned diagnoses. Study-level results: Expanded thyroid clonotypes (above 0.001) were mostly also found in blood. A 13 V-J model separated ophthalmopathy from stable hyperthyroidism.

Concerning this clonotype: Its matching antigen is unknown. Compared with germline, one end of the junction differs, possibly owing to a read error.

RNA transcripts provided the source from which TCR beta CDR3 regions were amplified. First-round RT-PCR of the TCR CDR3 relied on the HTBI primer set. TCRdb passed the multiplex PCR reads through MiXCR, listing each CDR3 protein once. The sample includes 600,000 to 700,000 distinct CDR3 sequences, 45% of them seen just once. Germline V gene lookup returns CDR1 SEHNR and CDR2 FQNEAQ (reference sequence). This CDR3 region has 12 residues. The V call is TRBV7-9, the J call TRBJ2-7; D unclear. Sequencing was done on a sample of peripheral blood or thyroid tissue (not recorded which). The receptor comes from an adult man with Graves' disease, either hyperthyroidism or ophthalmopathy (not recorded which). The CDR3 sequence: CASSQDHYEQYF. CDR3 DNA sequence: TGCGCCAGCAGCCAAGACCACTACGAGCAGTACTTC.